The clone carrying this TCR beta chain was detected a few times. As yet, its antigen is unknown. Time point defined: newly diagnosed GD, antithyroid drugs for less than 3 months. Making the TCR library involved RNA that had been extracted from PBMCs. The J segment lost 5 bases and the V segment lost 1 base, leaving 7 bases of the junction unmatched. Germline V lookup: CDR1 MGHRA, CDR2 YSYEKL. The CDR3 spans 15 residues. TCR beta libraries were built with iRepertoire HTBI primers and Arm-PCR of CDR3 regions. TCRdb passed the multiplex PCR reads through MiXCR, listing each CDR3 protein once. The repertoire holds over 200,000 distinct CDR3 sequences, roughly 18% seen once, with 13% to 15% in the top ten. These data are taken from a study of regulatory T cells in long-lasting Graves disease. Study-wide points: Persistent Graves' patients showed less TCR diversity than newly diagnosed patients showed.

The same data also went into a second study, on T cells in Graves' hyperthyroidism and ophthalmopathy. Turning to that study: Blood also contained most expanded thyroid clonotypes above 0.001.

The input for sequencing was peripheral blood mononuclear cells (PBMCs), taken at new diagnosis, from a patient treated with antithyroid drugs. This receptor was identified in a woman younger than 45 with Graves disease. This sequence joins TRBV4-1 and TRBJ2-7; 8 bases fit TRBD1. The chain's CDR3 is CASSQVDRGLDEQYF. The CDR3 nucleotides are TGCGCCAGCAGCCAAGTAGACAGGGGTCTCGACGAGCAGTACTTC.